A selection of T cell receptor beta chains follows, all from one sample in a study of T cells in Graves' hyperthyroidism and ophthalmopathy. TCRdb itself ran the multiplex PCR reads through MiXCR, one entry per CDR3 protein. The repertoire holds about 520,000 distinct CDR3 sequences, with approximately 25% as singletons. Sequenced input: blood. The receptors derive from a woman aged 25 to 39 with Graves' ophthalmopathy. Each CDR3 is given with its conserved first and last residue. The D gene is left open where the match is weak. Clone size is shown for a subset of rows, as once, few, many or a class of expanded clone.

TRBV2	NA	TRBD2	TRBJ2-7	CAVRALAGHSYEQYF	TGTGCCGTCCGGGCACTAGCGGGGCACTCCTACGAGCAGTACTTC
TRBV2	few	NA	TRBJ1-5	CASSEPGVQPQHF	TGTGCCAGCAGTGAACCAGGGGTTCAGCCCCAGCATTTT
TRBV28	NA	NA	TRBJ1-2	CASSSRQPGSYGYTF	TGTGCCAGCAGCTCACGACAGCCAGGTAGCTATGGCTACACCTTC
TRBV4-2	NA	TRBD1	TRBJ1-1	CASSQVIIRGPNTEAFF	TGTGCCAGCAGCCAAGTAATAATTAGGGGGCCAAACACTGAAGCTTTCTTT
TRBV12-3/TRBV12-4	many	TRBD2	TRBJ2-2	CASSAREASGLGELFF	TGTGCCAGCAGTGCCCGGGAAGCTAGCGGGTTAGGGGAGCTGTTTTTT
TRBV4-1	NA	NA	TRBJ2-7	CASSQDSDGSYEQYF	TGCGCCAGCAGCCAAGATTCGGACGGATCCTACGAGCAGTACTTC
TRBV10-3	NA	NA	TRBJ1-5	CAISDSQAINQPQHF	TGTGCCATCAGTGATTCTCAGGCTATCAATCAGCCCCAGCATTTT
TRBV3-1	NA	NA	TRBJ2-2	CASSQDSGELFF	TGTGCCAGCAGCCAAGATTCCGGGGAGCTGTTTTTT
TRBV12-3/TRBV12-4	few	NA	TRBJ2-7	CASRPRAAYEQYF	TGTGCCAGCAGACCGAGGGCTGCCTACGAGCAGTACTTC
TRBV20-1	many	NA	TRBJ1-1	CSALPYTNTEAFF	TGCAGTGCTCTACCTTACACGAACACTGAAGCTTTCTTT
TRBV6-1	many	NA	TRBJ2-7	CASTRSESASYEQYF	TGTGCCAGCACCCGAAGTGAGTCAGCCTCCTACGAGCAGTACTTC
TRBV11-3	many	TRBD1	TRBJ2-7	CASSLSWDSPSYEQYF	TGTGCCAGCAGCTTAAGCTGGGACAGCCCTTCCTACGAGCAGTACTTC
TRBV27	few	TRBD1	TRBJ2-7	CASSTGTGGSEQYF	TGTGCCAGCAGTACCGGGACAGGGGGCTCCGAGCAGTACTTC